This TCR beta chain comes out of a study of shared clonotypes between healthy human individuals (dated by TCRdb to between 2020 and 2021). About the study as a whole: A few men and a couple of women, aged 18 to 49 years, made up the cohort. To increase sequencing depth and limit assay-specific biases, TCR repertoire library preparation and sequencing were carried out by different laboratories using diverse techniques. To estimate repertoire size and how much clonotypes are shared between individuals, the study performed deep sequencing of blood TCR repertoires from a handful of healthy adults. For each donor, CD4 naive and CD4 memory were each given three plates, CD8 naive was given two plates, and CD8 memory was given one plate. Between about 0.94 and 8.9 billion PBMCs per donor were obtained by leukapheresis.

Findings and caveats that apply to the study as a whole: Only blood was sampled, and tissue TCR repertoires likely differ from those in blood. Sharing across several donors was observed for approximately 5% of naive CD4, 3% to 3.5% of naive CD8, 2% to 2.5% of memory CD4, and around 0.44% of memory CD8 clonotypes. Compared with non-shared clonotypes, the clonotypes found in all four sorted-subset donors had higher generation probabilities. The genetic and exposure-history diversity represented was limited by the small number of donors. Pairwise subsampling indicated that sequencing depth was expected to affect the degree of clonotype sharing among donors. Naive subsets generally had larger estimated clonotype richness than memory subsets. Incomplete sequencing was indicated by rarefaction of sorted-subset datasets, despite the large sequencing depth.

TCR CDR3 regions were amplified from genomic DNA by multiplex PCR using the deep immunoSEQ assay. For each cell subset, the extracted genomic DNA was distributed evenly across all wells of several immunoSEQ 96-well plates, and each plate served as one replicate. For sorted subsets, each replicate PCR was loaded with around 220 ng genomic DNA, equivalent to 30,000 or so T cell genomes. Purified libraries were quantified with a Qubit 3.0 fluorometer, sized on a Bioanalyzer 2100, and re-quantified with the KAPA Library Quantification kit. A separate single-read 150-cycle Illumina NextSeq 550 flow cell was used to sequence each immunoSEQ 96-well plate. As for how the authors treated the data: Because the immunoSEQ output held only junctional sequences and lacked quality scores, the filtering could not match the filtering applied to full-length reads. Sequences were annotated with PyIR, a Python wrapper for IgBLAST v1.9, and V/J genes and CDR3 were assigned using IMGT germline references. Reads with weak V/J assignments (E-value above 1e-6), missing CDR3, stop codons, out-of-frame junctions, or ambiguous translated residues were removed. A V3J clonotype was defined by an identical inferred V gene, J gene, and CDR3 amino acid sequence. Percentage overlap between repertoires was computed as shared unique clonotypes divided by the size of the smaller repertoire. Three approaches were used to assess repertoire richness: RTK rarefaction, the Chao1 estimator, and Recon v2.1 estimates of unobserved clonotypes. Generation probabilities were computed with OLGA for all TCRbeta clonotypes obtained by the gDNA method from a handful of donors. TCRdb mirrors the immuneACCESS table, restricted to in-frame sequences. Some clones are absent from its copies; in checked studies, under half trace to an unresolved V gene, and the reason for the others is unknown. That table supplies the V and J calls and clone size; D and trimming were determined from the DNA. This sample has approximately 1.1 million clones in its table, and roughly 74% of those were observed once. The leading ten clones occupy approximately 0.56% of the sample.

The donors were healthy, HIV-negative adults who had no recently reported acute infections or vaccinations. All donors were Caucasian adults living in Nashville, Tennessee, USA. CD4+ T cells were enriched by magnetic negative selection, after which naive cells were positively selected on CD45RA and the negative fraction was taken as the memory subset. After blood collection by leukapheresis, PBMCs were isolated using Ficoll-Histopaque density gradient centrifugation and then cryopreserved in the vapor phase of liquid nitrogen. Purity and quantity of every magnetically sorted T cell population were checked by analytical flow cytometry. Genomic DNA was isolated from every sorted fraction and measured by UV absorbance on a Nanodrop 2000c. From a lookup of the germline V gene, CDR1 and CDR2 are SGHRS and YFSETQ. From its cysteine to its phenylalanine, the CDR3 spans 17 amino acids. The only DNA kept is the CDR3, 51 bases in frame from the first base. From V the trimming removes 3 bases and from J it removes 8 bases, while the gene matches leave 11 bases of the junction unaccounted for.

The table lists this clone with many counts. No antigen is known for it. Base qualities were left out, and no much larger clone turns up one base away. The rearrangement combines TRBV5-1 with TRBJ2-1, with 13 central nucleotides matching TRBD2. The source material was memory CD4+ T cells from PBMCs. This specimen's cell subset or site label, interpreted: CD45RA-negative fraction. The TCR comes from a man in his late teens or twenties in good health. Some clones in this sample may be carry-over from other donors' samples. The CDR3 region has the sequence CASSSGRRTSGSDEQFF. The DNA sequence is TGCGCCAGCAGCTCAGGGCGTAGGACTAGCGGGAGCGATGAGCAGTTCTTC.